A single sample gave rise to the 30 T cell receptor beta chains below, sequenced in a study of patients and donors after allogeneic stem cell transplantation. From the RT-PCR reads, TCRdb called clonotypes with MiXCR, one entry per CDR3 protein. This sample yields more than 850,000 distinct CDR3 sequences, of which roughly 18% are seen a single time; roughly 6% belongs to the top ten. Sequenced sample: blood, either unsorted or a sorted T cell fraction (not recorded which). Receptors originate from a human donor who was either an allogeneic HSCT recipient or a stem cell or donor lymphocyte infusion donor (not recorded which). It is not recorded whose cells these are; they may come from a transplant donor.

The chain links TRBV29-1 to TRBJ1-1; no firm D call. The CDR3 runs to 13 residues. Germline loops: CDR1 SQVTM, CDR2 ANQGSEA. V gave up 0 bases and J gave up 8 bases, with 13 bases separating them. For the CDR3, the DNA is TGCAGCGTTGAAGAGAGCGAGGTGGGCGAAGCTTTCTTT. This translates into CSVEESEVGEAFF. Drawing the rest from reference TRBV29-1 and TRBJ1-1, the complete variable domain is SAVISQKPSRDICQRGTSLTIQCQVDSQVTMMFWYRQQPGQSLTLIATANQGSEATYESGFVIDKFPISRPNLTFSTLTVSNMSPEDSSIYLCSVEESEVGEAFFGQGTRLTVV.

The chain joins TRBV5-1 to TRBJ2-1, with TRBD2 matching 8 bases. V shed 1 base, J shed 5 bases, and the junction held 8 bases outside the gene matches. Germline V gives CDR1 SGHRS, CDR2 YFSETQ. The CDR3 is 16 residues long. In DNA, the CDR3 is TGCGCCAGCAGCTTGTGGACGGGACTAGTCGACAATGAGCAGTTCTTC. Amino acids: CASSLWTGLVDNEQFF.

The CDR3 is CASSSLAGGKETQYF. In DNA form, the CDR3 reads TGTGCCAGCAGCTCTCTAGCGGGAGGGAAAGAGACCCAGTACTTC. The chain joins TRBV7-6 to TRBJ2-5; 12 bases agree with TRBD2. The CDR3 is 15 residues long. After removal of 4 bases from V and 3 bases from J, the junction contained 3 bases not matched to a gene. Germline V CDR1 and CDR2: SGHVS, FNYEAQ.

The chain recombines TRBV10-3 with TRBJ1-4, with 7 bases that match TRBD1. With 3 bases clipped from V and 8 bases from J, the junction kept 9 bases outside the gene matches. The CDR3 covers 15 residues. Germline V gene data show CDR1 as ENHRY and CDR2 as SYGVKD. The CDR3 region is CAISDYDRAAEKLFF. In DNA form, the CDR3 reads TGTGCCATCAGTGATTACGACAGGGCTGCGGAAAAACTGTTTTTT.

The chain uses TRBV20-1 and TRBJ2-1; 8 bases agree with TRBD1. This CDR3 contains 14 residues. Germline CDR1 DFQATT, CDR2 SNEGSKA (reference sequence). J was trimmed by 6 bases and V by 5 bases; bases with no gene match: 9. Written as DNA, the CDR3 is TGCAGTGCTGCACAGGGGGTGAAGTTCAATGAGCAGTTCTTC. Translating gives CSAAQGVKFNEQFF.

The J gene is TRBJ1-5, the V gene TRBV12-3 or TRBV12-4, with D uncertain. Trimming shortened V by 0 bases and J by 6 bases, and 6 bases separated the two germline ends. CDR3 size: 13 residues. Here the CDR3 reads CASSLARVQPQHF. The CDR3, as DNA: TGTGCCAGCAGTTTAGCAAGGGTTCAGCCCCAGCATTTT.

This chain links TRBV20-1 with TRBJ2-1; TRBD2 matches at 15 bases. Looked up from germline, CDR1 is DFQATT and CDR2 is SNEGSKA (reference sequence). V dropped 5 bases and J dropped 6; count of bases not matched to a gene: 8. CDR3 length: 16 amino acids. The CDR3 region is CSAVGTSGRWVNEQFF. CDR3 bases: TGCAGTGCTGTAGGGACTAGCGGGAGGTGGGTCAATGAGCAGTTCTTC.

The genes are TRBV4-3 and TRBJ1-4; 7 bases map to TRBD1. V trimming: 0 bases; J trimming: 7 bases; junction bases outside the gene matches: 8. The CDR3 loop spans 16 amino acids. Germline CDR1 reads LGHNA; CDR2 reads YSLEER. CDR3 coding DNA: TGCGCCAGCAGCCAAGATCTAGGGGGCGCTTCTGAAAAACTGTTTTTT. This codes for CASSQDLGGASEKLFF.

This chain connects TRBV12-3 or TRBV12-4 to TRBJ2-1; D perhaps matches TRBD2 (6 bases). The CDR3 totals 15 residues. With 3 bases removed from V and 6 bases from J, the gap between germline ends came to 15 bases. The CDR3 nucleotides are TGTGCCAGCAGTTTCTCCGGGAGATCTATCAATGAGCAGTTCTTC. It translates to CASSFSGRSINEQFF.

This clonotype occurred many times. The V call is TRBV6-4, the J call TRBJ2-1, with 8 positions matching TRBD2. The CDR3 consists of 15 residues. The V gene end was trimmed by 8 bases and the J gene end by 2 bases; junction bases not matched to a gene: 8. Looked up from germline, CDR1 is MRHNA and CDR2 is SNTAGT. CDR3 nucleotide sequence: TGTGCCAGCTCCGGACTAGCTGGAACCTACAATGAGCAGTTCTTC. Protein sequence: CASSGLAGTYNEQFF.

This chain links TRBV6-1 with TRBJ1-2; TRBD1 agrees at 8 bases. Germline V gives CDR1 MNHNS, CDR2 SASEGT. The CDR3 spans 16 residues. The junction had 9 bases not matched to a gene; V was cut back by 6 bases and J by 0 bases. The CDR3 DNA reads TGTGCCAGCAGGGGGACAGGCATAGCCTCTAACTATGGCTACACCTTC. Protein sequence: CASRGTGIASNYGYTF.

This rearrangement joins TRBV2 to TRBJ1-1, with a tentative D call TRBD1 (5 bases). The V end lost 4 bases, the J end lost 5 bases, and 14 bases lay between the germline ends. This CDR3 is 14 amino acids long. Germline CDR1 SNHLY, CDR2 FYNNEI. CDR3 residues: CASSATGRSTEAFF. For the CDR3, the DNA is TGTGCCAGCAGTGCTACAGGTCGTAGTACTGAAGCTTTCTTT. Full variable domain (rest looked up from reference TRBV2 and TRBJ1-1): EPEVTQTPSHQVTQMGQEVILRCVPISNHLYFYWYRQILGQKVEFLVSFYNNEISEKSEIFDDQFSVERPDGSNFTLKIRSTKLEDSAMYFCASSATGRSTEAFFGQGTRLTVV.

This clonotype was seen a few times. The chain links TRBV5-1 to TRBJ2-5; 9 bases fit TRBD1. CDR3 length equals 15 residues. Per germline, CDR1 SGHRS and CDR2 YFSETQ. After removal of 0 bases from V and 5 bases from J, the junction contained 5 bases not matched to a gene. CDR3 region: CASSLGGTGFETQYF. CDR3 DNA sequence: TGCGCCAGCAGCTTGGGAGGGACAGGGTTCGAGACCCAGTACTTC.

The V gene is TRBV2, the J gene TRBJ2-5; D not resolved. Per germline, CDR1 SNHLY and CDR2 FYNNEI. The CDR3 loop spans 13 amino acids. V was pared by 10 bases and J by 5 bases, with 17 bases between. The CDR3 is CAIDRKAWETQYF. DNA for the CDR3: TGTGCCATCGACCGAAAGGCGTGGGAGACCCAGTACTTC.

This chain joins TRBV7-9 and TRBJ2-7; D may correspond to TRBD1 or TRBD2 (6 bases each). This CDR3 is built from 16 residues. Trimming removed 1 base from V and 0 bases from J, with 13 bases in between. Germline V gives CDR1 SEHNR, CDR2 FQNEAQ (reference sequence). The CDR3 DNA reads TGTGCCAGCAGCTTAGGAGGGGGGCTCCTCTCCTACGAGCAGTACTTC. Translation gives CASSLGGGLLSYEQYF.

The chain has TRBV6-1 and TRBJ1-1; D possibly corresponds to TRBD1 (6 bases). The ends were cut back, 6 bases at V and 11 bases at J, with 19 bases in the middle. The CDR3 length is 13 residues. Germline assignment: CDR1 MNHNS and CDR2 SASEGT. CDR3 nucleotide sequence: TGTGCCAGCAGACAAGAAGGGGGACGGGCGGCTTTCTTT. Translated: CASRQEGGRAAFF.

The chain uses TRBV12-3 or TRBV12-4 and TRBJ1-2; TRBD1 matches 8 bases. V was pared by 3 bases and J by 8 bases, with 11 bases of the junction left unmatched. CDR3 length: 15 amino acids. The CDR3 protein is CASSFTATGGAGYTF. CDR3 DNA sequence: TGTGCCAGCAGTTTTACCGCCACAGGGGGGGCGGGCTACACCTTC.

This rearrangement joins TRBV4-1 to TRBJ1-3; D gene uncertain. Per germline, CDR1 MGHRA and CDR2 YSYEKL. Trimming stripped 0 bases from V and 1 base from J, with 10 bases between. The CDR3 has 16 residues. The CDR3 DNA sequence: TGCGCCAGCAGCCAAGATCCGTTACTTTCTGGAAACACCATATATTTT. This encodes CASSQDPLLSGNTIYF.

This clonotype has a count of ten or more. The chain joins TRBV29-1 to TRBJ2-3; the D gene could be TRBD1 or TRBD2 (6 bases each). This CDR3 is 14 amino acids long. Trimming cost V 3 bases and J 4 bases, with 14 bases left between them. CDR1 is SQVTM and CDR2 is ANQGSEA in the germline V gene. As DNA, the CDR3 is TGCAGCGTTGAGTGGGGGGCTTTGGCAGATACGCAGTATTTT. Translation gives CSVEWGALADTQYF.

The rearrangement links TRBV5-8 to TRBJ2-3; 10 bases are a match to TRBD1. The CDR3 covers 15 residues. Per germline, CDR1 SGHTS and CDR2 YDEGEE. J lost 4 bases, V lost 4 bases, and 6 bases had no gene match. The CDR3 region is CASSQWTGGSDTQYF. CDR3 nucleotides: TGTGCCAGCAGCCAGTGGACAGGGGGTTCAGATACGCAGTATTTT.

The chain links TRBV20-1 to TRBJ1-1; D gene ambiguous. This CDR3 contains 15 residues. Per germline, CDR1 DFQATT and CDR2 SNEGSKA (reference sequence). V was clipped by 4 bases and J by 5 bases, with 20 bases between them. CDR3 sequence: CSANKWGLPGTEAFF. The CDR3 DNA reads TGCAGTGCTAATAAATGGGGTCTACCCGGGACTGAAGCTTTCTTT.

This clonotype was observed a few times. The J gene is TRBJ1-2, the V gene TRBV5-5, with 8 bases aligning to TRBD1. The length of the CDR3 is 13 residues. From germline, CDR1 is SGHKS and CDR2 YYEKEE (reference sequence). The trim removed 0 bases at V and 6 bases at J, leaving 1 base unmatched. CDR3 region: CASSLAQGDGYTF. The CDR3, as DNA: TGTGCCAGCAGCTTGGCACAGGGGGATGGCTACACCTTC.

Points on this clonotype: The junction shows a germline mismatch at one end, possibly a read error. The V call is TRBV18, the J call TRBJ1-1; 10 bases fit TRBD1. CDR3 length: 14 amino acids. In germline, CDR1 is KGHSH, CDR2 LQKENI. The CDR3 loop reads CASSPGQGNTEVFF. DNA of the CDR3: TGTGCCAGCTCACCGGGACAGGGGAACACTGAAGTTTTCTTT.

The chain carries TRBV4-1 and TRBJ1-2; the D is unclear. In germline, CDR1 is MGHRA, CDR2 YSYEKL. The V gene lost 9 bases and the J gene lost 5 bases, with 16 bases spanning the gap. This CDR3 comprises 13 residues. The CDR3 nucleotides read TGCGCCAGTAAACCCCCGCTTGGGTATGGCTACACCTTC. This translates into CASKPPLGYGYTF.

The chain couples TRBV11-1 to TRBJ2-1; 7 bases are a match to TRBD1. There are 18 residues in the CDR3. Germline assignment: CDR1 SGHAT and CDR2 FQDESV (reference sequence). The V segment lost 5 bases and the J segment 2 bases; nucleotides outside the gene matches: 15. The CDR3 is CASSPQSPRGFAYNEQFF. The CDR3 DNA reads as TGTGCCAGCAGCCCCCAGTCTCCCAGGGGGTTCGCCTACAATGAGCAGTTCTTC.

V gene TRBV4-2 combines with J gene TRBJ1-1, with a possible D match to TRBD1 (5 bases). Trimming shortened V by 4 bases and J by 4 bases, and 22 bases separated the two germline ends. The CDR3 covers 17 residues. Germline V gene lookup returns CDR1 LGHNA and CDR2 YNFKEQ. In DNA, the CDR3 is TGTGCCAGCAGCCCCCGGGGGGTCGGCCTTGGTGGCACTGAAGCTTTCTTT. Its translation is CASSPRGVGLGGTEAFF.

This clonotype was detected only a few times. J is TRBJ2-3 and V is TRBV10-3; 8 bases line up with TRBD1. Germline assignment: CDR1 ENHRY and CDR2 SYGVKD. Trimming at V came to 6 bases and at J to 4 bases, leaving 6 bases not matched to a gene. The CDR3 spans 14 residues. The DNA of the CDR3 is TGTGCCATCAGGGACAGGGTTCAGTCAGATACGCAGTATTTT. Its protein product is CAIRDRVQSDTQYF.

This clonotype was found a few times. This chain uses TRBV12-3 or TRBV12-4 with TRBJ1-1; D may be TRBD1 (5 bases). Trimming shortened V by 4 bases and J by 0 bases, and 24 bases separated the two germline ends. The CDR3 totals 19 residues. CDR3 residues: CASSSPPRVGEGMNTEAFF. DNA of the CDR3: TGTGCCAGCAGTTCACCCCCCAGGGTGGGGGAGGGGATGAACACTGAAGCTTTCTTT.

This clonotype was recorded a few times. The V call is TRBV7-2, the J call TRBJ2-1, with TRBD2 matching over 11 bases. Germline values: CDR1 SGHTA, CDR2 FQGNSA. CDR3 length: 17 residues. Trimming removed 2 bases from V and 1 base from J; junction bases left unmatched: 4. CDR3 nucleotides: TGTGCCAGCAGCTTACGGACTAGCGGGCCTTCCTACAATGAGCAGTTCTTC. Translation gives CASSLRTSGPSYNEQFF. Looking up the rest from reference TRBV7-2 and TRBJ2-1 gives the full variable domain: GAGVSQSPSNKVTEKGKDVELRCDPISGHTALYWYRQSLGQGLEFLIYFQGNSAPDKSGLPSDRFSAERTGGSVSTLTIQRTQQEDSAVYLCASSLRTSGPSYNEQFFGPGTRLTVL.

V gene TRBV5-1 combines with J gene TRBJ2-2; tentative D call: TRBD2 (6 bases). CDR3 size: 16 residues. Per germline, CDR1 SGHRS and CDR2 YFSETQ. With 1 base removed from V and 4 bases from J, the gap between germline ends came to 14 bases. The CDR3 is CASSLSSGRPTGELFF. CDR3 nucleotide sequence: TGCGCCAGCAGCTTGAGTAGCGGAAGACCCACCGGGGAGCTGTTTTTT.